Below are 15 T cell receptor beta chains sequenced from a single sample in a study of blood T cell repertoires in COVID-19. Sequencing was performed with immunoSEQ multiplex PCR; in TCRdb, only in-frame clones are kept and a portion is missing. This table holds 150,000 to 200,000 clones, 80% to 90% found once. The sequencing sample was made of peripheral blood. These TCRs come from a woman in her sixties or seventies with acute or convalescent COVID-19.

The chain couples TRBV5-6 to TRBJ1-4, with a weak D call TRBD1 (5 bases). The CDR3 has 16 amino acids. V was cut by 4 bases and J by 6 bases, with 19 bases left in between. Germline CDR1 is SGHDT and CDR2 is YYEEEE. The CDR3 DNA sequence: TGTGCCAGCAGCCCCTTCCAGGGAGGGAGGGATGAAAAACTGTTTTTT. Translating it yields CASSPFQGGRDEKLFF. The full variable domain, its missing parts supplied by reference TRBV5-6 and TRBJ1-4, is DAGVTQSPTHLIKTRGQQVTLRCSPKSGHDTVSWYQQALGQGPQFIFQYYEEEERQRGNFPDRFSGHQFPNYSSELNVNALLLGDSALYLCASSPFQGGRDEKLFFGSGTQLSVL.

V and J are TRBV4-2 and TRBJ2-5, with D uncertain. V shed 6 bases and J shed 2 bases, with 7 bases lying between them. There are 12 residues in the CDR3. Germline loops: CDR1 LGHNA, CDR2 YNFKEQ. The CDR3 loop is CASRNFQETQYF. DNA of the CDR3: TGTGCCAGCAGAAACTTTCAAGAGACCCAGTACTTC.

V and J are TRBV11-3 and TRBJ2-1, with 7 bases identical to TRBD1. The CDR3 has 14 residues. With V trimmed by 5 bases and J by 7 bases, 8 bases remained unmatched. The germline CDR1 and CDR2 sequences are SGHNT and YENEEA. The CDR3 nucleotides read TGTGCCAGCAGCGTACAGGGGAATGGTAATGAGCAGTTCTTC. Translated: CASSVQGNGNEQFF.

This chain joins TRBV5-4 and TRBJ2-1; 9 nucleotides line up with TRBD2. V was pared by 5 bases and J by 9 bases, with 15 bases of the junction left unmatched. The V gene's germline CDR1 is SGHNT and CDR2 YYREEE (reference sequence). The CDR3 consists of 16 residues. The CDR3 DNA follows: TGTGCCAGCAGAGACCAAGGGGGCGGGGGGGGCCGTGAGCAGTTCTTC. Amino acid sequence: CASRDQGGGGGREQFF.

The gene calls are TRBV4-2 and TRBJ2-5; the match to TRBD2 covers 9 bases. Germline values: CDR1 LGHNA, CDR2 YNFKEQ. Trimming cost V 1 base and J 0 bases; bases outside gene matches: 6. The CDR3 contains 17 residues. For the CDR3, the DNA is TGTGCCAGCAGCCAAGTAGGCGGGAGGGAGTACCAAGAGACCCAGTACTTC. Amino acid sequence: CASSQVGGREYQETQYF.

This chain links TRBV6-2 or TRBV6-3 with TRBJ2-7; 9 bases are shared with TRBD2. Germline assignment: CDR1 MNHEY and CDR2 SVGEGT. Trimming removed 5 bases from V and 6 bases from J; junction bases left unmatched: 8. The CDR3 sequence is 14 residues long. This CDR3 reads CASSRAGGPREQYF. The CDR3 region has the DNA TGTGCCAGCAGTCGAGCGGGGGGACCGCGCGAGCAGTACTTC.

The CDR3 spells CAWSGPGGSSGNTIYF. The CDR3 nucleotides are TGTGCCTGGTCCGGACCGGGCGGGAGTTCTGGAAACACCATATATTTT. This chain uses TRBV30 with TRBJ1-3; D not resolved. With 5 bases removed from V and 1 base from J, the gap between germline ends came to 18 bases. The CDR3 has 16 amino acids. CDR1 and CDR2 from the germline V gene are GTSNPN and SVGIG (reference sequence).

The chain links TRBV11-2 to TRBJ2-7; 9 nucleotides line up with TRBD1. In germline, CDR1 is SGHAT, CDR2 FQNNGV. This CDR3 is 14 amino acids long. V lost 5 bases to trimming and J lost 6 bases; unmatched junction nucleotides: 8. In nucleotides, the CDR3 is TGTGCCAGCAGCCAGAACAGGGGGCCTTTCGAGCAGTACTTC. This gives the protein CASSQNRGPFEQYF.

The chain combines TRBV5-6 with TRBJ1-3, with TRBD1 identical over 7 bases. V gave up 1 base and J gave up 0 bases; unmatched junction bases: 1. Germline V CDR1 and CDR2: SGHDT, YYEEEE. The length of the CDR3 is 15 residues. The CDR3 is CASSLRGPSGNTIYF. CDR3 nucleotides: TGTGCCAGCAGCTTGAGGGGGCCCTCTGGAAACACCATATATTTT. Drawing the rest from reference TRBV5-6 and TRBJ1-3, the complete variable domain is DAGVTQSPTHLIKTRGQQVTLRCSPKSGHDTVSWYQQALGQGPQFIFQYYEEEERQRGNFPDRFSGHQFPNYSSELNVNALLLGDSALYLCASSLRGPSGNTIYFGEGSWLTVV.

The chain has TRBV7-2 and TRBJ2-7; 7 bases are shared with TRBD2. The J segment lost 3 bases and the V segment lost 0 bases, leaving 14 bases of the junction unmatched. CDR1 and CDR2 (germline): SGHTA, FQGNSA. The CDR3 consists of 18 residues. CDR3 residues: CASSLAQSGGGRGYEQYF. For the CDR3, the DNA is TGTGCCAGCAGCTTAGCGCAATCGGGAGGCGGGAGAGGCTACGAGCAGTACTTC.

V is TRBV7-8 and J is TRBJ1-2; no definite D call. This CDR3 is 16 amino acids long. V dropped 2 bases and J dropped 5 bases, with 18 bases sitting between them. The germline CDR1 and CDR2 sequences are SGHVS and FQNEAQ. The CDR3 DNA sequence: TGTGCCAGCAGCTTAAGGACGGGAGATAGGGAATATGGCTACACCTTC. Protein sequence: CASSLRTGDREYGYTF.

The chain is built from TRBV4-1 and TRBJ1-2; D perhaps matches TRBD1 (5 bases). The CDR3 is 16 residues long. CDR1 MGHRA and CDR2 YSYEKL come from the germline V gene. The V gene lost 0 bases and the J gene lost 3 bases, with 14 bases spanning the gap. The chain's CDR3 is CASSQEGRTKYYGYTF. The CDR3 DNA reads as TGCGCCAGCAGCCAAGAGGGACGGACTAAATACTATGGCTACACCTTC.

The rearrangement links TRBV28 to TRBJ2-2, with 7 bases matching TRBD2. The V segment lost 6 bases and the J segment 4 bases; nucleotides outside the gene matches: 2. This CDR3 is built from 13 residues. CDR1 and CDR2 from the germline V gene are MDHEN and SYDVKM. For the CDR3, the DNA is TGTGCCAGCAGAGGGAGGGGCACCGGGGAGCTGTTTTTT. Its translation is CASRGRGTGELFF.

The J gene is TRBJ2-7, the V gene TRBV6-1; D is uncertain. Trimming left V 2 bases short and J 3 bases short, with 17 bases between. This CDR3 comprises 16 residues. Germline-derived CDR1 and CDR2 are MNHNS and SASEGT. The CDR3 nucleotides are TGTGCCAGCAGTGAATTCGGCGGTAACCATTACTACGAGCAGTACTTC. It yields the protein CASSEFGGNHYYEQYF.

The chain has TRBV6-4 and TRBJ2-3; TRBD1 agrees at 8 bases. The CDR3 sequence is 15 residues long. J lost 0 bases, V lost 6 bases, and 5 bases had no gene match. The germline V gene has CDR1 MRHNA and CDR2 SNTAGT. This CDR3 reads CASSHGTGSTDTQYF. In DNA, the CDR3 is TGTGCCAGCAGCCACGGGACAGGTAGCACAGATACGCAGTATTTT.